This TCR beta chain was identified during a study of blood T cell repertoires in COVID-19 (dated by TCRdb to 2020 to 2021). With regard to the full study: Samples from collaborators originated in the United States, Italy and Spain and spanned both the acute and convalescent phases of COVID-19. The prospective study material was composed of cDNA or gDNA derived from T cells, B-cell-depleted T cells, or PBMCs. Subjects who had been exposed to COVID-19, were actively infected with it, or had recovered from it provided the deeply sampled blood TCRbeta repertoires that made up the dataset. The repertoires were released in a freely available public database meant as a resource for research on the immune response to SARS-CoV-2. Samples were obtained from the ongoing ImmuneRACE study (first 160 participants) and from some 1,200 subjects provided by 6 global collaborators. A de-identified subject ID, COVID-19 status, age in years and sex were almost always included in the sample metadata. HLA class I and class II types, where available, came from metadata supplied by the sample provider rather than from assay-based typing.

Participants in the prospective study were enrolled through a virtual design, were aged about 18 to 100 years, and lived in roughly 24 United States geographic areas. Cohort assignment in the prospective study relied on participant-reported clinical history from a screening survey and a study questionnaire. ImmuneRACE Cohort 3 recovered participants were defined by two consecutive negative NP/OP PCR tests, healthcare professional clearance, or symptom resolution. Each participant in the prospective study had whole blood, serum and a nasopharyngeal or oropharyngeal swab collected by mobile phlebotomists. Over an approximately 2-month period, participants in the prospective study had the option of providing additional blood draws and questionnaires. Blood samples from the prospective study were shipped frozen or at room temperature prior to DNA extraction. As regards this clone: This clone's antigen is unknown. No much larger clone is present one base from it, and per-base qualities are unavailable.

Results and caveats for the whole study, not just this receptor: Clinical and demographic metadata were provided uncurated, with the amount varying by source and participant.

The CDR3 has 14 amino acids, counting the end cysteine and phenylalanine. Just the 42-base CDR3 DNA is kept, in frame starting at base 1. The germline V gene supplies CDR1 SGHRS and CDR2 YFSETQ. V is clipped by 5 bases and J by 0 bases, and the sequence between their germline boundaries is 11 bases long. TCRbeta CDR3 regions were amplified from genomic DNA using the immunoSEQ Assay, a bias-controlled multiplex PCR. In the authors' own workflow: The number of nucleated cells in each sample was estimated from the amplification of reference gene primers within the assay. Sequence reads were collapsed and filtered to measure the absolute abundance of every unique TCRbeta CDR3 rearrangement. For each sample, productive Simpson clonality was calculated as the square root of Simpson's diversity index across productive rearrangements. TCRdb carries this immuneACCESS record with in-frame sequences only. Its versions omit some clonotypes, under half of them owing to an unresolved V gene in the studies checked, with the rest unexplained. That table furnishes V, J and clone size, whereas the DNA furnished D and trimming. The sample yields some 200,000 clones; 82% were counted once. Of the sample, 12% falls within the top ten clones.

The receptor was isolated from a man aged 35-49 years who had recovered from COVID-19. Specimen: PBMCs or T cells enriched from blood (not recorded which). This sequence uses TRBV5-1 and TRBJ1-1, with no confidently assigned D gene. The CDR3 region reads CASSYATVNTEAFF. The base sequence is TGCGCCAGCAGTTACGCTACAGTGAACACTGAAGCTTTCTTT. When the CDR3 is completed using the reference TRBV5-1 and TRBJ1-1 genes on either side, the full variable domain is KAGVTQTPRYLIKTRGQQVTLSCSPISGHRSVSWYQQTPGQGLQFLFEYFSETQRNKGNFPGRFSGRQFSNSRSEMNVSTLELGDSALYLCASSYATVNTEAFFGQGTRLTVV.